This T cell receptor beta chain was recorded in a study of blood T cells in healthy people across ages. Notes on the study in general: Among T cells, TCR beta diversity per million cells dropped roughly linearly as age rose. Possibly confounding the expanded clonotype changes was the fact that donor CMV status was unknown.

Isolation of PBMCs gave at least 7 million cells per sample. Total RNA extraction produced at least 5 micrograms (per sample) for the study. PCR was performed a second time for about 7 to 12 cycles using a sample-barcoded 5' primer and a J-beta primer mix. TCRdb recomputed calls from the 5' RACE reads with MiXCR, one row per CDR3 protein. The table records roughly 1.6 million distinct CDR3 sequences, about 35% of them present only once. Notes on this clonotype: Its matching antigen is unknown.

This CDR3 has 14 residues. Germline V gene sequence: CDR1 MNHNY, CDR2 SVGAGI (reference sequence). Trimming left V 4 bases short and J 6 bases short, with 13 bases between. Input material: blood. This receptor was obtained from a woman under 40 in good health. The genes are TRBV6-6 and TRBJ2-1; possible D gene TRBD2, 6 bases. CDR3 loop: CASSLEGMINEQFF. Written as DNA, the CDR3 is TGTGCCAGCAGTTTGGAGGGAATGATCAATGAGCAGTTCTTC.